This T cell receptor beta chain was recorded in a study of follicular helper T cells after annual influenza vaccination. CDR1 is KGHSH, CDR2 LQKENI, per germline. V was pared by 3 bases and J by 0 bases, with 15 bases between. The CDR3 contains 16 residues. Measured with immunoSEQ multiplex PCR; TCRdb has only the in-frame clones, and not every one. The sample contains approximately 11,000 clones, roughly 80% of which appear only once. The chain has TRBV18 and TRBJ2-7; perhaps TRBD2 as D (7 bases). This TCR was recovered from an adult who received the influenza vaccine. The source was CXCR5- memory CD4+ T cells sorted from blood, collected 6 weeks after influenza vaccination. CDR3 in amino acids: CASSPRTRGNSYEQYF. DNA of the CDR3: TGTGCCAGCTCACCTAGGACTAGGGGGAACTCCTACGAGCAGTACTTC.